The clone carrying this T cell receptor beta chain was found many times. Antigen specificity is unknown. The sample originates from a study of T cell repertoires in cytomegalovirus infection. About the research overall: In public TCR beta signatures, there were indications of both CMV infection and matching HLA type.

In TCRdb, the reads were re-called with MiXCR into one record per CDR3 protein. There are some 97,000 distinct CDR3 sequences in the sample; less than 25% occur only once, and more than 35% lies in the top ten. The CDR3 covers 14 residues. Trimming removed 1 base from V and 5 bases from J; junction bases left unmatched: 2. Germline-derived CDR1 and CDR2 are SGHTA and FQGNSA. The study's findings and limits: The cumulative frequency of public TCR beta families identified carriers of CMV plus the relevant HLA. HLA-C-restricted CMV-specific TCR beta clonotypes prevailed in the ex vivo response.

Sequences were obtained from CD8+ T cells from PBMCs. The chain couples TRBV7-2 to TRBJ1-2, with 9 bases matching TRBD1. This receptor was taken from a human donor in good health (CMV status not recorded). Some clones in this sample may be carry-over from other donors' samples. The CDR3 spells CASSLGGTGYGYTF. The CDR3 nucleotides are TGTGCCAGCAGCTTAGGCGGGACAGGGTATGGCTACACCTTC. The full variable domain, its missing parts supplied by reference TRBV7-2 and TRBJ1-2, is GAGVSQSPSNKVTEKGKDVELRCDPISGHTALYWYRQSLGQGLEFLIYFQGNSAPDKSGLPSDRFSAERTGGSVSTLTIQRTQQEDSAVYLCASSLGGTGYGYTFGSGTRLTVV.